The T cell receptor (beta chain) under discussion was sequenced for a study of blood T cell repertoires in COVID-19. Study overall: From the United States, Italy and Spain came samples of acute and convalescent COVID-19. T cells, B-cell-depleted T cells, or PBMCs provided the cDNA or gDNA that served as material.

The length of the CDR3 is 15 residues. Germline values: CDR1 LGHDT, CDR2 YNNKEL (reference sequence). V lost 4 bases, J lost 3 bases, and 7 bases stayed unmatched. Authors' analysis steps: Reference gene primer amplification gave estimated nucleated cell counts. Profiled with immunoSEQ multiplex PCR; TCRdb holds only in-frame clones, not every one. V, J and clone size were drawn from that table, and D and trimming were deduced from the DNA. The sample includes about 59,000 clones, about four fifths seen only once; the top ten take under 30%. The sequence was obtained from a woman aged 80 or older with active or convalescent COVID-19. J is TRBJ2-7 and V is TRBV3-1 (or the pseudogene TRBV3-2); 9 positions agree with TRBD1. Sequenced input: peripheral blood. The CDR3 nucleotides are TGTGCCAGCAGCCTTTCGGGACAGGGTTTCTACGAGCAGTACTTC. Amino acid sequence: CASSLSGQGFYEQYF.